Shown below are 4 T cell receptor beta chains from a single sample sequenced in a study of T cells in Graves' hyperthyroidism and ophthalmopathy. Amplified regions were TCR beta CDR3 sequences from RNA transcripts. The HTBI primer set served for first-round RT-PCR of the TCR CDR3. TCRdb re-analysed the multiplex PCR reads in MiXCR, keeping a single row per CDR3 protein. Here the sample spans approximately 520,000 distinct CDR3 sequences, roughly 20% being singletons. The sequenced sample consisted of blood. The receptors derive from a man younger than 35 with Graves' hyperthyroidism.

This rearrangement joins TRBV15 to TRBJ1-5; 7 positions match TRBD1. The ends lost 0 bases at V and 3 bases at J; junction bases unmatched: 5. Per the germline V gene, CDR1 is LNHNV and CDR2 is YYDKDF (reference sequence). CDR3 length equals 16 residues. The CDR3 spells CATSRDRDSLNQPQHF. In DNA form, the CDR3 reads TGTGCCACCAGCAGAGACCGGGACAGCCTCAATCAGCCCCAGCATTTT.

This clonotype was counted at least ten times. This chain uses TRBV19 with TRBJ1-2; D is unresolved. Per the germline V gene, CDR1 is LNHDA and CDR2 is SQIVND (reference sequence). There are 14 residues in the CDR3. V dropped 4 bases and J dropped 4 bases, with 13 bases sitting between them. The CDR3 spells CASSSGVSGYGYTF. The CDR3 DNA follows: TGTGCCAGTAGTAGCGGAGTTTCAGGCTATGGCTACACCTTC.

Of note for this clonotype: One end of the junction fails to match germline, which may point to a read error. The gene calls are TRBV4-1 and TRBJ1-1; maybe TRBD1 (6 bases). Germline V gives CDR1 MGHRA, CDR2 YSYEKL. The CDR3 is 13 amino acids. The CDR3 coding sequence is TGCTCCAGCAGCCGGACAGTGAACACTGAAGCTTTCTTT. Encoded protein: CSSSRTVNTEAFF.

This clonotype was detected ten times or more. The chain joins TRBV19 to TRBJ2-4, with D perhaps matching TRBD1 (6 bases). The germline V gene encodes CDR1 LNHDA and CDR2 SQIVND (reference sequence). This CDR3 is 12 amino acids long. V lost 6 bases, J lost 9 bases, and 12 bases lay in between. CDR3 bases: TGTGCCAGTAGCCAAGGGGGAACCATTCAGTACTTC. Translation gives CASSQGGTIQYF. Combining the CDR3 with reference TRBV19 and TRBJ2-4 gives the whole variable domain DGGITQSPKYLFRKEGQNVTLSCEQNLNHDAMYWYRQDPGQGLRLIYYSQIVNDFQKGDIAEGYSVSREKKESFPLTVTSAQKNPTAFYLCASSQGGTIQYFGAGTRLSVL.